The rows below give T cell receptor beta chains drawn from one sample of a study of T cells expressing NK-cell markers. Reprocessing the 5' RACE reads, TCRdb reports a single entry for every CDR3 protein and omits DNA. Across roughly 150,000 distinct CDR3 sequences, the top ten clones capture around 18% of the sample. Sequenced input: blood T cells: a sorted CD56 or NKG2C T cell subset, CD4+ or CD8+ T cells, or bulk PBMC T cells (not recorded which). The receptor source for this set is a woman between 18 and 70 years old in good health. Each CDR3 is given with its conserved first and last residue.

v_gene	j_gene	CDR3aa
TRBV10-3	TRBJ1-2	CATWDGSYGYTF
TRBV21-1	TRBJ1-1	CANRDRTEAFF
TRBV5-1	TRBJ2-7	CASSLGGTTSYEQYF
TRBV27	TRBJ2-7	CASRDPGLAGAYEQYF
TRBV29-1	TRBJ2-3	CSAGIGRGERTQYF
TRBV2	TRBJ1-6	CASSETGTRYNSPLHF
TRBV20-1	TRBJ2-3	CSALGEGADTQYF
TRBV20-1	TRBJ2-6	CSARTLPGANVLTF
TRBV7-6	TRBJ1-3	CASSFTQGSSGNTIYF
TRBV2	TRBJ2-5	CASSALAAETQYF
TRBV4-2	TRBJ2-2	CASSQSRGGTSGNTGELFF